This T cell receptor beta chain was recovered during a study of graft-versus-host responses after intestinal transplantation (dated by TCRdb to the early 2020s). With regard to the full study: Multivisceral, liver-intestinal, or isolated intestinal transplants were received by the recipients. Alloreactive clones were identified by sequencing pre-transplant mixed lymphocyte reaction products and comparing these products with unstimulated pre-transplant donor and recipient T cells. A peak of at least 4% donor T cells among recipient peripheral blood mononuclear cells was the definition used for donor T cell macrochimerism. Instead of going to the commercial service, samples from a few later patients were sequenced in-house on an Illumina MiSeq and processed with MiXCR. Anti-thymocyte globulin induction was given to all recipients, followed by maintenance tacrolimus and steroids for approximately 3 years. Graft-versus-host and host-versus-graft alloreactive T cell clones were tracked in the graft, circulation and bone marrow after intestinal transplantation using bulk TCR-beta CDR3 sequencing. A cohort of 20 to 25 intestinal transplant recipients, including one retransplant, was enrolled, and a few patients lacking pretransplant specimens were excluded. Paper-wide results and their limitations: The conclusions were limited by the relatively low number and heterogeneity of the intestinal transplant patients. High GvH to HvG T cell clonal ratios were observed in the allografts of patients with donor T cell macrochimerism. Early after transplant, peak levels of circulating GvH clones were found to be associated with declines in HvG clones. GvH clones turned up in recipient bone marrow, with some appearing earlier in ileal mucosa or blood, a pattern consistent with an intestinal mucosal origin.

The label giving this sample's time point can be read as: cells obtained before transplantation from donor or recipient. CD3+CD4+ and CD3+CD8+ populations were FACS-sorted from unstimulated pre-transplant donor and recipient cells taken from spleen or lymph nodes. As to this clone: Its specific antigen is unknown. Base qualities are not at hand, and no much larger clone is one base apart.

The germline V gene gives CDR1 as SGHAT and CDR2 as FQNNGV. V is cut back by 5 bases and J by 7 bases, with 8 bases in the junction unmatched. The CDR3 numbers 15 residues from cysteine through phenylalanine. The entry retains the CDR3 DNA only, 45 bases that are in frame from base 1. Library preparation was by the immunoSEQ multiplex PCR assay. In most patients, genomic DNA was isolated using the Qiagen DNeasy Blood and Tissue Kit and sent frozen to Adaptive Biotechnologies for TCR sequencing. High-throughput TCR-beta CDR3 sequencing of genomic DNA from most patients was performed by Adaptive Biotechnologies. The authors' analysis ran thus. TCR sequencing data were retrieved from Adaptive's ImmunoSEQ software for roughly 17 patients, whereas three other patients were processed with MiXCR and VDJtools. CD4 versus CD8 sorting errors were corrected by removing sequences found in both subsets at a frequency ratio below 5:1. CDR3 nucleotide sequences shared between donor and recipient were removed because their origin could not be assigned. At least 2-fold expansion over unstimulated cells and a minimum CFSE-low frequency of 0.002% (template counts) or 0.001% (read counts) were required for clones to be classified as alloreactive. Mappable clones were those detected in sequenced pre-transplant spleen, lymph node, or MLR CFSE-low populations of the donor or recipient. Cumulative frequency of alloreactive clones was calculated as a percentage of all sequences weighted by copy number. Held by TCRdb, this immuneACCESS table contains in-frame sequences only and omits some clones. Under half of the omission traces to an unresolved V gene where checked; the cause of the rest is unknown. V, J and clone size are taken as reported in that table, and D and trimming were inferred from the DNA itself. The sample yields around 110,000 clones; 80% to 90% were counted once. In total, the top ten clones hold approximately 0.76% of the sample.

This sequence originates from a human donor who was the organ donor for an intestinal transplant. The rearranged segments are TRBV11-2 and TRBJ2-2; TRBD1 aligns with 9 central bases. The sample in question was unstimulated CD4+ T cells sorted from spleen or lymph node cells, obtained before transplant. The sequenced DNA is TGTGCCAGCAGCCGGGACAGGGAAGTATACGGGGAGCTGTTTTTT. It specifies CASSRDREVYGELFF.